Following are 11 T cell receptor beta chains from one sample sequenced in a study of T-cell memory formation after mild COVID-19. TCRdb itself ran the 5' RACE reads through MiXCR, one entry per CDR3 protein. The table has 450,000 or so distinct CDR3 sequences, around 20% seen once. The sequenced sample was PBMCs or a T cell subset sorted from them (not recorded which). The source of these receptors is an adult woman who had mild COVID-19 (a few samples of this study predate the infection). Cell type and time point are not known.

The chain joins TRBV5-6 to TRBJ1-5; 9 bases align to TRBD1. V dropped 5 bases and J dropped 6; count of bases not matched to a gene: 6. The CDR3 has 14 residues. Germline assignment: CDR1 SGHDT and CDR2 YYEEEE. The CDR3 nucleotides are TGTGCCAGCAGTTACAGGGGGCTGGGTCAGCCCCAGCATTTT. This translates into CASSYRGLGQPQHF.

This clonotype was counted between two and nine times. The chain has TRBV6-5 and TRBJ2-7; tentatively, D is TRBD2 (5 bases). The CDR3 consists of 15 residues. V was clipped by 6 bases and J by 0 bases, with 15 bases between them. Germline V lookup: CDR1 MNHEY, CDR2 SVGAGI. Here the CDR3 reads CASSLSIGSSYEQYF. For the CDR3, the DNA is TGTGCCAGCAGCCTCTCCATAGGGAGCTCCTACGAGCAGTACTTC.

The rearrangement links TRBV11-2 to TRBJ2-5, with TRBD1 matching over 11 bases. The CDR3 loop spans 16 amino acids. Unmatched junction bases numbered 8, after V lost 7 bases and J lost 1 base. Germline V lookup: CDR1 SGHAT, CDR2 FQNNGV. CDR3 residues: CASTQGQGGVQETQYF. The CDR3 nucleotides read TGTGCCAGCACCCAGGGACAGGGGGGGGTCCAAGAGACCCAGTACTTC.

This clonotype was recorded a few times. V is TRBV7-8 and J is TRBJ2-2; D tentatively reads TRBD1 or TRBD2 (5 bases each). The CDR3 loop spans 16 amino acids. Germline V lookup: CDR1 SGHVS, CDR2 FQNEAQ. The V gene lost 5 bases and the J gene lost 1 base, with 14 bases spanning the gap. The CDR3 here is CASSVGDARNTGELFF. The CDR3 region has the DNA TGTGCCAGCAGCGTAGGGGACGCAAGGAACACCGGGGAGCTGTTTTTT.

This chain joins TRBV27 and TRBJ2-1; 12 bases agree with TRBD2. In germline, CDR1 is MNHEY, CDR2 SMNVEV (reference sequence). With 5 bases clipped from V and 2 bases from J, the junction kept 10 bases outside the gene matches. This CDR3 has 18 residues. The CDR3 loop reads CASSPASGRAGAYNEQFF. In DNA, the CDR3 is TGTGCCAGCAGTCCTGCTAGCGGGAGGGCCGGTGCCTACAATGAGCAGTTCTTC.

The gene calls are TRBV28 and TRBJ2-7; D call uncertain. The germline V gene has CDR1 MDHEN and CDR2 SYDVKM. The CDR3 consists of 12 residues. V gave up 8 bases and J gave up 3 bases, with 11 bases separating them. CDR3 in DNA: TGTGCCAGCCGCATCGAAATCTACGAGCAGTACTTC. Translated, it gives CASRIEIYEQYF. Full variable domain (outside the CDR3, taken from reference TRBV28 and TRBJ2-7): DVKVTQSSRYLVKRTGEKVFLECVQDMDHENMFWYRQDPGLGLRLIYFSYDVKMKEKGDIPEGYSVSREKKERFSLILESASTNQTSMYLCASRIEIYEQYFGPGTRLTVT.

This rearrangement joins TRBV12-3 or TRBV12-4 to TRBJ2-3; perhaps TRBD1 as D (5 bases). The CDR3 spans 13 residues. Trimming left V 7 bases short and J 2 bases short, with 10 bases between. As DNA, the CDR3 is TGTGCCAGCACCCAGGACACCACAGATACGCAGTATTTT. Protein sequence: CASTQDTTDTQYF.

This clonotype has a handful of counts. The chain uses TRBV12-3 or TRBV12-4 and TRBJ1-6; D is perhaps TRBD1 (5 bases). V lost 7 bases and J lost 4, with 14 bases in between. This CDR3 has 15 residues. CDR3 region: CASTISGTYNSPLHF. In DNA, the CDR3 is TGTGCCAGCACCATTTCCGGGACTTATAATTCACCCCTCCACTTT.

This clonotype has only a few counts. The genes are TRBV7-8 and TRBJ1-2; TRBD1 aligns across 8 bases. Germline CDR1 and CDR2: SGHVS and FQNEAQ. This CDR3 region has 15 residues. Trimming took 5 bases from V and 3 from J; bases not matched to a gene: 8. As DNA, the CDR3 is TGTGCCAGCAGCGGTTGGACAGGGTCTGACTATGGCTACACCTTC. This gives the protein CASSGWTGSDYGYTF.

The chain couples TRBV12-3 or TRBV12-4 to TRBJ2-2; D is perhaps TRBD2 (5 bases). There are 16 residues in the CDR3. Trimming took off 5 bases at V and 5 bases at J, with 18 bases between the two ends. The CDR3 loop reads CASSPSPRGRTGELFF. In nucleotides, the CDR3 is TGTGCCAGCAGTCCCTCTCCCCGGGGAAGAACCGGGGAGCTGTTTTTT.

This clonotype came up once. DNA for the CDR3: TGTGCCAGCAGTGAACAGATCGGCTCTGGGGCCAACGTCCTGACTTTC. This sequence encodes CASSEQIGSGANVLTF. The chain has TRBV5-4 and TRBJ2-6; the D is unclear. The CDR3 extends over 16 amino acids. Germline V gives CDR1 SGHNT, CDR2 YYREEE (reference sequence). The ends were cut back, 5 bases at V and 0 bases at J, with 12 bases in the middle.